The subject of this entry is one T cell receptor beta chain. Antigen unknown. This entry comes from a study of CD8+ T cells in alopecia areata. Study in general: Treated patients were given oral tofacitinib, which was dosed at 5 to 10 mg twice daily.

Findings and caveats of the study: Lesional scalp, notably in alopecia totalis/universalis, had clonality above that of normal scalp.

Following RNA extraction, reverse transcription yielded cDNA that acted as the sequencing template. Sequencing used immunoSEQ multiplex PCR; TCRdb keeps in-frame clones, though not all of them. This table holds more than 90,000 clones, less than 45% found once. This sequence originates from a human donor with alopecia areata. The sequenced sample consisted of CD4+ T cells sorted from blood.

The CDR3 DNA follows: TGTGCCAGCAGCGGATCTGGTACGCAGTATTTT. The encoded protein is CASSGSGTQYF. The V call is TRBV7-2, the J call TRBJ2-3; D is unresolved. The CDR3 sequence is 11 residues long. Deletions cut 5 bases from V and 8 bases from J, with 8 bases between. The V gene's germline CDR1 is SGHTA and CDR2 FQGNSA.